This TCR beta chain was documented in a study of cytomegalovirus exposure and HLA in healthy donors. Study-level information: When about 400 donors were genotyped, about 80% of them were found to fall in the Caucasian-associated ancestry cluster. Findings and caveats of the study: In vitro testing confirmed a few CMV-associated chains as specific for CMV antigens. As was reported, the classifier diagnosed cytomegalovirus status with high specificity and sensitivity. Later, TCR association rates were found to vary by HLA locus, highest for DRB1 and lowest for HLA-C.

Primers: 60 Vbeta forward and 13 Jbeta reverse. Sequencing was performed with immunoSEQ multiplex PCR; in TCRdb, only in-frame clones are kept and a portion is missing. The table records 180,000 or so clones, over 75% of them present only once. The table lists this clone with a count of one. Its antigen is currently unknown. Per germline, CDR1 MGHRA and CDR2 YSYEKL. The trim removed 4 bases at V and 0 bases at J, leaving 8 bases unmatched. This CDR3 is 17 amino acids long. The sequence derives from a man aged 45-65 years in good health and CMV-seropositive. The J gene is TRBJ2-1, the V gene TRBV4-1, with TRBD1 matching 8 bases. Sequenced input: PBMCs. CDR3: CASSRDRGQSSYNEQFF. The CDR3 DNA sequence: TGCGCCAGCAGCCGAGACAGGGGTCAAAGCTCCTACAATGAGCAGTTCTTC.